This entry is about one T cell receptor (beta chain). The authors' processing: Sequence data from immunoSEQ were junction-only and lacked quality scores; consequently, filtering differed. Repertoires were generated with immunoSEQ multiplex PCR, while TCRdb's copy carries only in-frame clones and drops some. The V and J calls and clone size were taken over from that table, and D and trimming were inferred from the DNA. Of around 2.1 million clones in the sample, approximately 94% were seen once. This sample was included in a study of shared clonotypes between healthy human individuals. The V end was cut by 6 bases, the J end by 5 bases, with 5 bases between. CDR1 and CDR2 (germline): ENHRY, SYGVKD. The CDR3 runs 11 residues. It was CD45RO-negative cells, positively selected for CCR7, that made up naive CD8 cells, with terminally differentiated effector memory CD45RA+ cells excluded.

This sequence was found in a young man in good health. Some clones in this sample may be carry-over from other donors' samples. Sequencing was performed on naive CD8+ T cells from PBMCs. The chain couples TRBV10-3 to TRBJ2-1; no reliable D call. The CDR3 spells CAIRSDNEQFF. For the CDR3, the DNA is TGTGCCATCAGGTCGGACAATGAGCAGTTCTTC.